The rows below give T cell receptor beta chains drawn from one sample of a study of response to subunit inactivated influenza vaccine. One entry per CDR3 protein results from TCRdb running MiXCR on the RT-PCR reads. The table lists about 520,000 distinct CDR3 sequences, over 9.5% of them singletons. The sequencing here drew on PBMCs from blood, taken 45 days after vaccination. The receptors were gathered from a man in his fifties or sixties who received an inactivated influenza vaccine. The CDR3 runs from the conserved cysteine through the conserved F or W. The D gene is left open where the match is weak. Size tells how often a clone was seen (once, few, many) or the class of an expanded clone, and some rows leave it out.

J gene	V gene	D gene	clone size	CDR3 protein	CDR3 DNA
TRBJ2-5	TRBV29-1	-	many	CSVVKGLETQYF	TGCAGCGTTGTAAAGGGGCTAGAGACCCAGTACTTC
TRBJ1-1	TRBV4-1	TRBD1	few	CASSQPGQGSTEAFF	TGCGCCAGCAGCCAACCCGGACAGGGTTCGACTGAAGCTTTCTTT
TRBJ2-7	TRBV20-1	-	few	CSARAGGGTYEQYF	TGCAGTGCTAGAGCTGGGGGCGGTACCTACGAGCAGTACTTC
TRBJ2-1	TRBV11-2	-	-	CASSIHRDGEQFF	TGTGCCAGCAGCATCCACAGGGACGGTGAGCAGTTCTTC
TRBJ2-5	TRBV20-1	-	many	CSVLSEEGEETQYF	TGCAGTGTTCTCTCGGAGGAGGGGGAAGAGACCCAGTACTTC
TRBJ2-1	TRBV4-2	-	many	CASSLPGPYNEQFF	TGTGCCAGCAGCCTTCCGGGCCCCTACAATGAGCAGTTCTTC
TRBJ1-1	TRBV4-2	-	few	CASSQAGGVGTEAFF	TGTGCCAGCAGCCAAGCCGGGGGGGTGGGCACTGAAGCTTTCTTT
TRBJ2-3	TRBV20-1	TRBD2	few	CSATTLLAGGFTDTQYF	TGCAGTGCTACCACTCTATTAGCGGGAGGGTTCACAGATACGCAGTATTTT
TRBJ2-1	TRBV5-1	TRBD1	many	CASSERTGSTYNEQFF	TGCGCCAGCAGCGAACGGACAGGATCAACCTACAATGAGCAGTTCTTC
TRBJ2-7	TRBV7-2	-	-	CASSATTGNYEQYF	TGTGCCAGCAGCGCCACCACAGGGAACTACGAGCAGTACTTC
TRBJ2-1	TRBV11-2	-	-	CASSLVRREQFF	TGTGCCAGCAGCCTGGTTCGTCGGGAGCAGTTCTTC
TRBJ1-3	TRBV6-5	-	-	CASSYTSAGNTIYF	TGTGCCAGCAGTTACACCAGTGCTGGAAACACCATATATTTT
TRBJ2-3	TRBV12-3/TRBV12-4	-	many	CASSLESSTDTQYF	TGTGCCAGCAGTTTGGAGTCTAGCACAGATACGCAGTATTTT
TRBJ2-3	TRBV9	-	-	CASSVVQGTDTQYF	TGTGCCAGCAGCGTAGTTCAGGGCACAGATACGCAGTATTTT
TRBJ2-7	TRBV18	-	few	CASSPGSVYEQYF	TGTGCCAGCTCACCGGGATCAGTCTACGAGCAGTACTTC
TRBJ2-7	TRBV29-1	-	-	CSVAPREDEQYF	TGCAGCGTTGCGCCCAGGGAAGACGAGCAGTACTTC
TRBJ2-7	TRBV28	TRBD1	-	CATRDRAKSYEQYF	TGTGCCACCAGGGACAGGGCCAAATCCTACGAGCAGTACTTC
TRBJ2-3	TRBV4-3	-	few	CASSPAVTGLPRDTQYF	TGCGCCAGCAGCCCTGCGGTGACAGGACTCCCCCGGGATACGCAGTATTTT
TRBJ2-1	TRBV4-2	TRBD2	few	CASSQEPSGKQFF	TGTGCCAGCAGCCAAGAGCCCAGCGGGAAGCAGTTCTTC
TRBJ2-7	TRBV7-2	-	-	CASSCGLRYEQYF	TGTGCCAGCAGCTGTGGACTACGCTACGAGCAGTACTTC